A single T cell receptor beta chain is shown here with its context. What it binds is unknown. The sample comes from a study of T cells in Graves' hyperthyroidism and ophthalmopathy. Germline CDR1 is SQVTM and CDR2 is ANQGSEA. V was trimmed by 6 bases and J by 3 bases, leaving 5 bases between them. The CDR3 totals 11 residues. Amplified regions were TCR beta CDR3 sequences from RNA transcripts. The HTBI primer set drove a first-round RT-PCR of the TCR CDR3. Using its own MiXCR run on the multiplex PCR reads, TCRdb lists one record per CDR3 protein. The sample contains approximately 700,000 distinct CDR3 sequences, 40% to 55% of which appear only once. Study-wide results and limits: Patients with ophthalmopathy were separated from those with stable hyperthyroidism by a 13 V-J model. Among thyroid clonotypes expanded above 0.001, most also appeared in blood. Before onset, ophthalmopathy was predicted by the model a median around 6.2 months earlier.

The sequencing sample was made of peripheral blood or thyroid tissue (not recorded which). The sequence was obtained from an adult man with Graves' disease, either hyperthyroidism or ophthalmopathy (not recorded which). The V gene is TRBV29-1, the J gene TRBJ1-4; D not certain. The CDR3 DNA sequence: TGCAGCGTAGAACCTAATGAAAAACTGTTTTTT. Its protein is CSVEPNEKLFF.